This T cell receptor (beta chain) is from a study of STAT5B mutations in CD4+ large granular lymphocyte leukemia. Study background: Among healthy controls, a particular HLA allele went with more CDR3 'QG' motifs.

Clones were read by immunoSEQ multiplex PCR, and TCRdb kept only the in-frame ones, dropping some. The table has tens of thousands of clones, about 78% seen once. Trimming removed 5 bases at V and 4 bases at J, with 15 bases between. The CDR3 loop spans 14 amino acids. Germline-derived CDR1 and CDR2 are MDHEN and SYDVKM. About this clone: Its target is unknown.

Whole-study results and caveats: TRBV06-family usage was enriched in top patient clones (8/27) versus controls (2/35).

The specimen sequenced was CD4+ T cells from blood buffy coats. The chain couples TRBV28 to TRBJ2-7; weak D call: TRBD1 (6 bases). The sequence was obtained from a human donor in good health. The CDR3 DNA is TGTGCCAGCAGTGTAACCTCCAGGGGTTACGAGCAGTACTTC. This encodes CASSVTSRGYEQYF. Supplemented by reference TRBV28 and TRBJ2-7, the full variable domain reads DVKVTQSSRYLVKRTGEKVFLECVQDMDHENMFWYRQDPGLGLRLIYFSYDVKMKEKGDIPEGYSVSREKKERFSLILESASTNQTSMYLCASSVTSRGYEQYFGPGTRLTVT.